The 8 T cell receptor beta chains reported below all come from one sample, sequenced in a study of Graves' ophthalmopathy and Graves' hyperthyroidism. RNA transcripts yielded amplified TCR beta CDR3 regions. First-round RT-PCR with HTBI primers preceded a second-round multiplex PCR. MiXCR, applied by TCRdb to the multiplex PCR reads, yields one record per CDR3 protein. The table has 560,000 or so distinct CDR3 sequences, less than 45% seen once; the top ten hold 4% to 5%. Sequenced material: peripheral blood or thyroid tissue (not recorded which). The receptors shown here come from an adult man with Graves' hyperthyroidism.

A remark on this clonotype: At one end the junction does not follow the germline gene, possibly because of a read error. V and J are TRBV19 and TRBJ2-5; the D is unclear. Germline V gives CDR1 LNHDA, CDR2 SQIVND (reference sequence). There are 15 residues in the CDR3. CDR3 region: CASSKVTLPKESQYF. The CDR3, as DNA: TGTGCCAGTAGTAAGGTGACGTTACCAAAAGAGTCCCAGTACTTC. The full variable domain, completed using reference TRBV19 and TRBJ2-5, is DGGITQSPKYLFRKEGQNVTLSCEQNLNHDAMYWYRQDPGQGLRLIYYSQIVNDFQKGDIAEGYSVSREKKESFPLTVTSAQKNPTAFYLCASSKVTLPKESQYFGPGTRLLVL.

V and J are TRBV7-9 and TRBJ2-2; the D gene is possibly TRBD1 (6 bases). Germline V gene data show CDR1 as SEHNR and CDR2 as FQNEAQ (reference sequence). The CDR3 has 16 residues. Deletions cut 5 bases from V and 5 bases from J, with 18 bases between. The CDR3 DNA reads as TGTGCCAGCAGCCCGATCTTGGGGGCTGGTACCGGGGAGCTGTTTTTT. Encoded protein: CASSPILGAGTGELFF. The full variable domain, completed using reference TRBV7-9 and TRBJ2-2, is DTGVSQNPRHKITKRGQNVTFRCDPISEHNRLYWYRQTLGQGPEFLTYFQNEAQLEKSRLLSDRFSAERPKGSFSTLEIQRTEQGDSAMYLCASSPILGAGTGELFFGEGSRLTVL.

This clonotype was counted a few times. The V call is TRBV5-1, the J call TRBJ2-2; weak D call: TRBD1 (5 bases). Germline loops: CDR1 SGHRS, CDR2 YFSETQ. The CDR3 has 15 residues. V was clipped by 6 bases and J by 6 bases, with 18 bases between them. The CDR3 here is CASTFRVGASGELFF. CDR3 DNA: TGCGCCAGCACCTTCCGGGTAGGGGCATCCGGGGAGCTGTTTTTT.

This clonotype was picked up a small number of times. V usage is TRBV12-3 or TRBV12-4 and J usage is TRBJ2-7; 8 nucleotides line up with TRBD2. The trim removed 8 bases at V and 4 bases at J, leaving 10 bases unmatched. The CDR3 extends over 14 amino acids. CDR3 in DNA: TGTGCCAGCGTCGGTAGCGGGAATTTATACGAGCAGTACTTC. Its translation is CASVGSGNLYEQYF.

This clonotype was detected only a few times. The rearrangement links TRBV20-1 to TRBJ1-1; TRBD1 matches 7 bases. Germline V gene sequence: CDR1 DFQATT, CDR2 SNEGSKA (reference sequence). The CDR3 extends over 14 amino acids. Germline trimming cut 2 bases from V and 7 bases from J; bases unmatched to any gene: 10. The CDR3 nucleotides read TGCAGTGCTAGAAAAGGGGGCAGGGTATATGAAGCTTTCTTT. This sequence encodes CSARKGGRVYEAFF.

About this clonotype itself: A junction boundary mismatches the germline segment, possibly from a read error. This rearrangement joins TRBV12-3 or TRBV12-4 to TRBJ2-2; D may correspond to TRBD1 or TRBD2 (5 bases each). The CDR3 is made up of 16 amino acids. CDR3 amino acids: CASSLYGGEGTGELVF. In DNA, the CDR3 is TGTGCCAGCAGTTTATATGGGGGAGAAGGGACCGGGGAGCTGGTTTTT.

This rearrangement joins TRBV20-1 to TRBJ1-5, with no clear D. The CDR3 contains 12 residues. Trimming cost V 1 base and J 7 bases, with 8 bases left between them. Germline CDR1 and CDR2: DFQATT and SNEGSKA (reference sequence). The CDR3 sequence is CSARGMRQPQHF. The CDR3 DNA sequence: TGCAGTGCTAGAGGGATGAGACAGCCCCAGCATTTT.

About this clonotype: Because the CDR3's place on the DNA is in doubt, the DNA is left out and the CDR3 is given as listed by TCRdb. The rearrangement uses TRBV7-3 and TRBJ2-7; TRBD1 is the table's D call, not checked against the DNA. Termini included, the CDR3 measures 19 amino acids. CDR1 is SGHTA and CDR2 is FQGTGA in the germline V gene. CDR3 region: CASSFYICSAGTGSYEQYF.